Listed below are T cell receptor beta chains from one sample, sequenced in a study of T cells in localized non-small cell lung cancer. Assay used: immunoSEQ multiplex PCR; TCRdb lists only in-frame clones, some missing. This sample has around 92,000 clones, with roughly 93% found just once. The sample in question was PBMCs, obtained before any cancer treatment. The receptors originated from a woman aged 40-69 years with stage II squamous cell lung carcinoma. Each CDR3 is given with its conserved first and last residue. The order of the fields is clone size, J gene, V gene, D gene, CDR3 DNA, CDR3 protein. A D gene is named only where the DNA matches it firmly. The size field is filled for only some rows; it gives once, few, many or a size class.

size: .
J: TRBJ2-7
V: TRBV5-1
D: TRBD1
DNA: TGCGCCAGCAGCACGAATCCACTATGGTACAGGGGGTTTCTATACGAGCAGTACTTC
CDR3: CASSTNPLWYRGFLYEQYF

size: .
J: TRBJ2-2
V: TRBV29-1
D: TRBD2
DNA: TGCAGCGTTGGTCTAGCGGTGAACACCGGGGAGCTGTTTTTT
CDR3: CSVGLAVNTGELFF

size: .
J: TRBJ2-2
V: TRBV5-4
D: .
DNA: TGTGCCAGCAGCCGTGGGGGTTCTAACACCGGGGAGCTGTTTTTT
CDR3: CASSRGGSNTGELFF

size: .
J: TRBJ2-3
V: TRBV29-1
D: .
DNA: TGCAGCCTCGGGCCAAGGACAGATACGCAGTATTTT
CDR3: CSLGPRTDTQYF

size: .
J: TRBJ2-7
V: TRBV5-1
D: .
DNA: TGCGCCAGCAGGGCAGGATACGAGCAATACTTC
CDR3: CASRAGYEQYF

size: few
J: TRBJ2-7
V: TRBV6-1
D: .
DNA: TGTGCCAGCAGTGAAGGGGGGATTGCCTACGAGCAGTACTTC
CDR3: CASSEGGIAYEQYF

size: .
J: TRBJ1-2
V: TRBV5-1
D: .
DNA: TGCGCCAGCAGCTTGGATCCGGCGCTGAGGGATGGCTACACCTTC
CDR3: CASSLDPALRDGYTF

size: .
J: TRBJ1-5
V: TRBV2
D: .
DNA: TGTGCCAGCCACTCGAGGGTCAATCAGCCCCAGCATTTT
CDR3: CASHSRVNQPQHF

size: .
J: TRBJ2-4
V: TRBV18
D: TRBD1
DNA: TGTGCCAGCTCGCCCGGGACAGGGTCGGCCAAAAACATTCAGTACTTC
CDR3: CASSPGTGSAKNIQYF

size: .
J: TRBJ1-2
V: TRBV27
D: TRBD1
DNA: TGTGCCAGCAGTTTCTCGACAGGGGTCTATGGCTACACCTTC
CDR3: CASSFSTGVYGYTF

size: .
J: TRBJ2-7
V: TRBV27
D: .
DNA: TGTGCCAGCAATACCAGGGGTTCCTACGAGCAGTACTTC
CDR3: CASNTRGSYEQYF

size: once
J: TRBJ1-2
V: TRBV4-1
D: .
DNA: TGCGCCAGCAGCCAAGTCCCGGGTACGGATGGCTACACCTTC
CDR3: CASSQVPGTDGYTF

size: .
J: TRBJ2-4
V: TRBV6-1
D: TRBD1
DNA: TGTGCCAGCAGTGAAAGACAGGGCATAGCCAAAAACATTCAGTACTTC
CDR3: CASSERQGIAKNIQYF